This is a list of T cell receptor beta chains from one sample in a study of Ad26.COV2.S vaccination and SARS-CoV-2 variants. This table comes from immunoSEQ multiplex PCR, and its TCRdb copy is limited to in-frame clones, with some not included. The sample contains 350,000 to 450,000 clones, around 83% of which appear only once. The specimen comprised peripheral blood, sampled in a trial of Ad26.COV2.S vaccine versus placebo. The receptor source for this set is a person between 18 and 59 years old who received the Ad26.COV2.S COVID-19 vaccine or a placebo. Both conserved end residues are part of each CDR3. A D gene is named only where the DNA matches it firmly. A clone size is listed for some rows: how often the clone was seen (once, few, many), or a class if it is expanded.

TRBJ2-3 | TRBV3-1/TRBV3-2 | 17 | NA | TRBD2 | CASSQVIPSGKTDTQYF | TGTGCCAGCAGCCAAGTTATCCCTAGCGGGAAGACAGATACGCAGTATTTT
TRBJ2-1 | TRBV13 | 17 | NA | NA | CASSLKQGGRSYNEQFF | TGTGCCAGCAGCTTAAAGCAGGGGGGACGCTCCTACAATGAGCAGTTCTTC
TRBJ2-3 | TRBV7-2 | 16 | NA | NA | CASSSRDTSSTDTQYF | TGTGCCAGCAGCTCGCGGGACACCTCTAGCACAGATACGCAGTATTTT
TRBJ2-3 | TRBV5-1 | 15 | NA | NA | CASSLQGESTDTQYF | TGCGCCAGCAGCTTGCAGGGTGAGAGCACAGATACGCAGTATTTT
TRBJ1-5 | TRBV7-8 | 16 | NA | NA | CASSQTHFDPNQPQHF | TGTGCCAGCAGCCAAACCCATTTCGACCCCAATCAGCCCCAGCATTTT
TRBJ1-5 | TRBV5-5 | 18 | NA | TRBD1 | CASSLGAYRGDDNQPQHF | TGTGCCAGCAGCTTGGGCGCTTACAGGGGGGATGACAATCAGCCCCAGCATTTT
TRBJ1-4 | TRBV6-5 | 16 | NA | NA | CASSSYSRGTNEKLFF | TGTGCCAGCAGTTCCTACAGCCGCGGTACTAATGAAAAACTGTTTTTT
TRBJ2-3 | TRBV19 | 14 | NA | NA | CASSRVDGTDTQYF | TGTGCCAGTAGCAGGGTTGATGGGACAGATACGCAGTATTTT
TRBJ2-5 | TRBV10-3 | 17 | NA | TRBD2 | CAISEAHLAGDSRAQYF | TGTGCCATCAGTGAGGCCCATTTAGCGGGGGACTCAAGGGCCCAGTACTTC
TRBJ2-7 | TRBV2 | 13 | NA | NA | CASSDEGTYEQYF | TGTGCCAGCAGTGATGAAGGTACCTACGAGCAGTACTTC
TRBJ2-1 | TRBV25-1 | 16 | few | NA | CASSALRKGSYNEQFF | TGTGCCAGCAGCGCCCTTAGGAAGGGCTCCTACAATGAGCAGTTCTTC
TRBJ2-7 | TRBV10-3 | 12 | NA | NA | CAISEVSYEQYF | TGTGCCATCAGTGAGGTCTCCTACGAGCAGTACTTC
TRBJ2-2 | TRBV10-3 | 17 | NA | TRBD2 | CAIRPGTSGRGAGELFF | TGTGCCATCAGACCCGGGACTAGCGGGAGAGGAGCCGGGGAGCTGTTTTTT
TRBJ1-4 | TRBV15 | 17 | NA | TRBD1 | CATSGGGWGQINEKLFF | TGTGCCACCAGCGGAGGGGGCTGGGGACAGATTAATGAAAAACTGTTTTTT
TRBJ1-6 | TRBV2 | 13 | NA | NA | CASSGALGSPLHF | TGTGCCAGCAGCGGGGCGCTGGGTTCACCCCTCCACTTT
TRBJ2-7 | TRBV2 | 12 | few | NA | CASTPSVDEQYF | TGTGCCAGCACCCCTAGCGTGGACGAGCAGTACTTC
TRBJ2-5 | TRBV5-1 | 13 | NA | NA | CASSRVEGETQYF | TGCGCCAGCTCAAGGGTTGAGGGAGAGACCCAGTACTTC
TRBJ2-3 | TRBV18 | 17 | NA | NA | CASSPGLGKGATDTQYF | TGTGCCAGCTCACCCGGTTTGGGGAAGGGTGCAACAGATACGCAGTATTTT
TRBJ1-4 | TRBV24-1 | 15 | NA | NA | CATSDQTANNEKLFF | TGTGCCACCAGTGATCAAACCGCTAATAATGAAAAACTGTTTTTT
TRBJ1-3 | TRBV19 | 16 | NA | TRBD1 | CASSMWTGGSRNTIYF | TGTGCCAGTAGTATGTGGACAGGGGGCTCTCGAAACACCATATATTTT
TRBJ1-1 | TRBV5-1 | 13 | NA | NA | CASSFGVETEAFF | TGCGCCAGCAGCTTTGGGGTAGAAACTGAAGCTTTCTTT
TRBJ1-4 | TRBV2 | 12 | NA | TRBD1 | CASGTGYGKLFF | TGTGCCAGCGGGACAGGGTATGGAAAACTGTTTTTT
TRBJ2-1 | TRBV27 | 14 | NA | NA | CASSFGSTYNEQFF | TGTGCCAGCAGTTTCGGCTCGACTTACAATGAGCAGTTCTTC
TRBJ1-1 | TRBV29-1 | 13 | NA | TRBD1 | CSVEVGTGIEAFF | TGCAGCGTTGAGGTTGGGACAGGGATTGAAGCTTTCTTT
TRBJ1-1 | TRBV24-1 | 13 | few | NA | CATLGNRETEAFF | TGTGCCACCCTGGGGAACAGGGAGACTGAAGCTTTCTTT
TRBJ1-1 | TRBV21-1 | 14 | NA | NA | CASKDRGRGTEAFF | TGTGCCAGCAAGGACAGGGGGCGAGGGACTGAAGCTTTCTTT
TRBJ1-2 | TRBV27 | 13 | NA | TRBD1 | CASRTGFDYGYTF | TGTGCCAGCCGGACAGGGTTTGACTATGGCTACACCTTC
TRBJ1-4 | TRBV5-4 | 15 | NA | NA | CASSFDRATNEKLFF | TGTGCCAGCAGCTTTGACCGAGCAACTAATGAAAAACTGTTTTTT
TRBJ2-7 | TRBV18 | 15 | many | TRBD2 | CASSQLAGANYEQYF | TGTGCCAGCTCACAACTAGCGGGGGCAAACTACGAGCAGTACTTC
TRBJ2-1 | TRBV6-2/TRBV6-3 | 15 | NA | NA | CASSYFQGSYNEQLF | TGTGCCAGCAGTTACTTCCAGGGGTCCTACAATGAGCAGCTCTTC
TRBJ2-1 | TRBV4-3 | 17 | NA | NA | CASSQDQVQNSYNEQFF | TGCGCCAGCAGCCAAGATCAGGTCCAGAACTCCTACAATGAGCAGTTCTTC
TRBJ2-7 | TRBV19 | 11 | NA | NA | CASSIGSEQYF | TGTGCCAGTAGTATAGGTAGCGAGCAGTACTTC
TRBJ2-3 | TRBV18 | 18 | once | TRBD2 | CASSLNQRGAGVEDTQYF | TGTGCCAGCTCCCTAAACCAAAGAGGGGCGGGAGTGGAAGATACGCAGTATTTT
TRBJ2-1 | TRBV3-1/TRBV3-2 | 15 | once | TRBD1 | CASSRTGGIGNEQFF | TGTGCCAGCAGCAGAACAGGGGGTATTGGCAATGAGCAGTTCTTC
TRBJ1-1 | TRBV2 | 14 | NA | NA | CASSPGRAGTEAFF | TGTGCCAGCAGCCCCGGTAGGGCGGGGACTGAAGCTTTCTTT
TRBJ1-1 | TRBV12-3/TRBV12-4 | 12 | NA | NA | CASSLSNTEAFF | TGTGCCAGCAGTTTGAGCAACACTGAAGCTTTCTTT
TRBJ2-7 | TRBV5-6 | 12 | NA | NA | CASSSRGYEQYF | TGTGCCAGCAGCTCCCGGGGTTACGAGCAGTACTTC
TRBJ1-1 | TRBV7-8 | 12 | few | NA | CASSHLATEAFF | TGTGCCAGCTCCCATCTCGCCACTGAAGCTTTCTTT
TRBJ1-1 | TRBV19 | 12 | NA | TRBD1 | CASRQGGTEAFF | TGTGCCTCAAGACAGGGAGGCACTGAAGCTTTCTTT
TRBJ2-3 | TRBV18 | 13 | NA | NA | CASSPLAGNTQYF | TGTGCCAGCTCACCACTCGCAGGGAATACGCAGTATTTT
TRBJ2-2 | TRBV14 | 17 | NA | TRBD1 | CASSQARDSWNTGELFF | TGTGCCAGCAGCCAGGCCAGGGACAGCTGGAACACCGGGGAGCTGTTTTTT
TRBJ2-1 | TRBV11-2 | 10 | NA | NA | CASSTNEQFF | TGTGCCAGCAGCACCAATGAGCAGTTCTTC
TRBJ2-7 | TRBV7-9 | 14 | NA | TRBD2 | CASSRSGGTYEQYF | TGTGCCAGCAGCCGTAGCGGGGGGACCTACGAGCAGTACTTC
TRBJ1-6 | TRBV19 | 15 | NA | NA | CASSDPRRFNSPLHF | TGTGCCAGTAGCGACCCGAGGAGATTTAATTCACCCCTCCACTTT
TRBJ1-3 | TRBV2 | 13 | NA | NA | CASAKGTGNTIYF | TGTGCCAGCGCTAAGGGAACTGGAAACACCATATATTTT
TRBJ1-1 | TRBV6-5 | 16 | NA | NA | CASSYTYLSENTEAFF | TGTGCCAGCAGTTACACCTATCTATCAGAGAACACTGAAGCTTTCTTT